This TCR beta chain was obtained from a study of lymphopenia after photon versus proton radiotherapy. General study points: Post-nadir TCR diversity decline inversely tracked overall survival among those who died.

V trimming: 6 bases; J trimming: 5 bases; junction bases outside the gene matches: 15. The CDR3 is 16 amino acids. Germline CDR1 and CDR2: MDHEN and SYDVKM. Measured with immunoSEQ multiplex PCR; TCRdb has only the in-frame clones, and not every one. The sample shows nearly 25,000 clones, roughly 80% of them seen only once. In the case of this clone: The antigen remains undetermined.

Source: peripheral blood, taken from a patient treated with proton-based radiotherapy. The rearrangement links TRBV28 to TRBJ1-2, with TRBD1 matching over 7 bases. The TCR sequence derives from a woman between 70 and 85 years old with pancreatic cancer. In nucleotides, the CDR3 is TGTGCCAGCAGGGGGGGACCAGGGGGAGTTTTGTATGGCTACACCTTC. Its protein product is CASRGGPGGVLYGYTF.